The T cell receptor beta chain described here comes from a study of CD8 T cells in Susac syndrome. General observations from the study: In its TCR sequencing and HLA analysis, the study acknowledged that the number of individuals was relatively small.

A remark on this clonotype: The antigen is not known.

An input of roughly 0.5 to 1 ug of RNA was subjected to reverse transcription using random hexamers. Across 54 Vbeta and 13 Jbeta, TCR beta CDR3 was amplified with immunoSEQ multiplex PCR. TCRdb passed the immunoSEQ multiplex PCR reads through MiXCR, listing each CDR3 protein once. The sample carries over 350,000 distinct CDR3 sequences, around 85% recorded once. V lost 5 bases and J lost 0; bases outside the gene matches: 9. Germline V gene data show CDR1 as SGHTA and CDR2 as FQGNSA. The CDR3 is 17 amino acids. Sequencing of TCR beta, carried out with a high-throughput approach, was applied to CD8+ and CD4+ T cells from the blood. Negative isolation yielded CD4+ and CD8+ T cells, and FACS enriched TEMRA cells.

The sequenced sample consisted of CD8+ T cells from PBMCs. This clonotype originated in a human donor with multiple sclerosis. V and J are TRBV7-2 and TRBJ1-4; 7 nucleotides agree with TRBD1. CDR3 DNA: TGTGCCAGCAGCCCATCGGGACAGTTAGCAACTAATGAAAAACTGTTTTTT. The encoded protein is CASSPSGQLATNEKLFF.